This T cell receptor (beta chain) was sequenced during a study of T cell responses to AZD1222 COVID-19 vaccine. Clones were sequenced by immunoSEQ multiplex PCR, and TCRdb holds only the in-frame ones, with some missing. This table has about 150,000 clones, 85% appearing once. CDR1 PRHDT and CDR2 FYEKMQ come from the germline V gene (reference sequence). This CDR3 has 13 residues. The ends lost 7 bases at V and 6 bases at J; junction bases unmatched: 6. The gene calls are TRBV13 and TRBJ2-3; 8 nucleotides agree with TRBD1. This clonotype was obtained from an adult who received the MenACWY meningococcal vaccine as a control. Here the sequenced sample was peripheral blood, taken 28 days after the second dose of the MenACWY control vaccine. The CDR3 reads CASTDRGGDTQYF. The CDR3 DNA is TGTGCCAGCACCGACAGGGGTGGGGATACGCAGTATTTT.